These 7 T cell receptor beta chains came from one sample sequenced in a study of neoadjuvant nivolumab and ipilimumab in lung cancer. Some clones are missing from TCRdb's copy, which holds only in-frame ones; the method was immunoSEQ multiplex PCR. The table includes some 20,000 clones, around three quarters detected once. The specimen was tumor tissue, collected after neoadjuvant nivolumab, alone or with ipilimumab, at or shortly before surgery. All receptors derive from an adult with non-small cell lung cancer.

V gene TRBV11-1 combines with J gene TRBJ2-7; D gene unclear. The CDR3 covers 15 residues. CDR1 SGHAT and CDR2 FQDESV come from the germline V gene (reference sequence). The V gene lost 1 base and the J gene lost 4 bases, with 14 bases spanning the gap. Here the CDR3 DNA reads TGTGCCAGCAGCTTAGTGGGGTCTTCTTCTTACGAGCAGTACTTC. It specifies CASSLVGSSSYEQYF.

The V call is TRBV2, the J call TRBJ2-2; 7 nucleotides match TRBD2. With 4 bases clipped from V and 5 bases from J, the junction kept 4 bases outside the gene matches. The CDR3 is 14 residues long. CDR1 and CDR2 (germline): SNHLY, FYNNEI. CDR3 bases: TGTGCCAGCAGTGCCACTAGCGTTACCGGGGAGCTGTTTTTT. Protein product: CASSATSVTGELFF.

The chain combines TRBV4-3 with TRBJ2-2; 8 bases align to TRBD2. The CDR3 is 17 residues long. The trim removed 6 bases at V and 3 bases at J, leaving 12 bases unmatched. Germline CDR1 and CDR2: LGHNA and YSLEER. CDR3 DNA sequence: TGCGCCAGCAGGCAACATGCGGGGGGTTGGGACACCGGGGAGCTGTTTTTT. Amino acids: CASRQHAGGWDTGELFF.

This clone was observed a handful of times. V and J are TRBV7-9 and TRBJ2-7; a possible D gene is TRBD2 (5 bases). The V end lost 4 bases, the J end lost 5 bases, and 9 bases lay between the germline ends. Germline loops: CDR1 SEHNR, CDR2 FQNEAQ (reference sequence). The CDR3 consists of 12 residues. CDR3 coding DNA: TGTGCCAGCAGCTATGGGAGCCACGAGCAGTACTTC. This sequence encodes CASSYGSHEQYF.

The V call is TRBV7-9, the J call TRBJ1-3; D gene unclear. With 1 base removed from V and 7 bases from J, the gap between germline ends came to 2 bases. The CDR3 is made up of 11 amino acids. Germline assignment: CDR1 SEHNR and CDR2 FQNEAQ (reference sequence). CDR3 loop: CASSLGNTIYF. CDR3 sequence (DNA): TGTGCCAGCAGCTTAGGGAACACCATATATTTT.

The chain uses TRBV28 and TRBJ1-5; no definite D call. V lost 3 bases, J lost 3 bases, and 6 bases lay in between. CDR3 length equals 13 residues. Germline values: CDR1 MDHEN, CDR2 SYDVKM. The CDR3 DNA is TGTGCCAGCAGTTTGGACTTCAATCAGCCCCAGCATTTT. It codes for CASSLDFNQPQHF.

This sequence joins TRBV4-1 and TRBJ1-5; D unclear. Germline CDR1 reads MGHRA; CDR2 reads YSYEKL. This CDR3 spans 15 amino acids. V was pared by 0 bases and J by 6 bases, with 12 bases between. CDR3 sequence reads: CASSQEETWGQPQHF. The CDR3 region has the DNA TGCGCCAGCAGCCAAGAGGAAACCTGGGGTCAGCCCCAGCATTTT.